This TCR beta chain emerged from a study of regulatory T cells in long-lasting Graves disease. Trimming pared 3 bases from V and 1 base from J, leaving 8 bases between. The CDR3 is 14 residues long. Germline loops: CDR1 SGHKS, CDR2 YYEKEE (reference sequence). Time point of the sample: newly diagnosed GD, antithyroid drugs for less than 3 months. The TCR library was made from RNA that had been extracted from PBMCs in TRIzol. In each case, Graves' disease was diagnosed per American Thyroid Association guidelines. Whole-study results and caveats: Patients whose Graves' disease persisted exhibited lower TCR diversity than those newly diagnosed. Possibly, too few samples lowered accuracy.

In building TCR beta libraries, iRepertoire HTBI primers were used together with Arm-PCR of CDR3 regions. TCRdb fed the multiplex PCR reads into MiXCR, producing one record per CDR3 protein. The data show more than 400,000 distinct CDR3 sequences, over 15% seen once. This clonotype was detected only a few times. The antigen remains undetermined. The sample was also linked to a second study, of T cells in Graves' hyperthyroidism and ophthalmopathy.

Sequencing used peripheral blood mononuclear cells (PBMCs), obtained at new diagnosis, from a patient treated with antithyroid drugs. The receptor was isolated from a woman in her 30s with Graves disease. The chain has TRBV5-5 and TRBJ1-5; possible D gene TRBD1, 5 bases. The chain's CDR3 is CASSSDTSNQPQHF. The CDR3 DNA reads as TGTGCCAGCAGCTCGGACACCAGCAATCAGCCCCAGCATTTT.